One and the same sample provided the 30 T cell receptor beta chains below, sequenced in a study of blood T cell repertoires in COVID-19. Only in-frame clones appear in the TCRdb table, and some are missing; sequencing was by immunoSEQ multiplex PCR. The sample lists about 290,000 clones; approximately 80% were seen once. Sequenced sample: peripheral blood. These receptors all stem from a woman aged 45 to 65 with active or convalescent COVID-19.

V is TRBV25-1 and J is TRBJ1-4; the D is unclear. Germline V gene lookup returns CDR1 MGHDK and CDR2 SYGVNS. CDR3 length: 15 amino acids. V was pared by 3 bases and J by 11 bases, with 19 bases between. As DNA, the CDR3 is TGTGCCAGCAGTGAGCCCCCATCGGCAGGCCAGAAACTGTTTTTT. Protein sequence: CASSEPPSAGQKLFF.

The rearrangement links TRBV6-5 to TRBJ2-7, with 12 bases matching TRBD2. CDR3 size: 15 residues. CDR1 and CDR2 from the germline V gene are MNHEY and SVGAGI. The trim removed 7 bases at V and 2 bases at J, leaving 6 bases unmatched. CDR3 in amino acids: CASTSRLAGAYEQYF. The DNA for the CDR3 is TGTGCCAGCACCTCCCGACTAGCGGGGGCCTACGAGCAGTACTTC.

This rearrangement joins TRBV18 to TRBJ1-5, with TRBD1 identical over 9 bases. The CDR3 covers 18 residues. J was trimmed by 6 bases and V by 0 bases; bases with no gene match: 12. Germline V CDR1 and CDR2: KGHSH, LQKENI. CDR3 bases: TGTGCCAGCTCACCACCAGGGACAGGGCCTCATGGCGGTCAGCCCCAGCATTTT. Amino acid sequence: CASSPPGTGPHGGQPQHF.

The chain recombines TRBV24-1 with TRBJ1-4, with 7 bases matching TRBD1. The CDR3 has 17 residues. V dropped 0 bases and J dropped 5; count of bases not matched to a gene: 8. CDR1 is KGHDR and CDR2 is SFDVKD in the germline V gene. The CDR3 reads CATSDLGGDRANEKLFF. The CDR3 coding sequence is TGTGCCACCAGTGATTTGGGTGGGGACAGAGCGAATGAAAAACTGTTTTTT.

This clone was seen a handful of times. The chain is built from TRBV7-9 and TRBJ2-7, with a weak D call TRBD2 (6 bases). Trimming stripped 1 base from V and 3 bases from J, with 7 bases between. The CDR3 loop spans 13 amino acids. CDR1 is SEHNR, CDR2 FQNEAQ, per germline (reference sequence). The CDR3 DNA reads as TGTGCCAGCAGCTTAGAGACTAGCTACGAGCAGTACTTC. Translated: CASSLETSYEQYF.

This sequence joins TRBV27 and TRBJ1-5; TRBD1 might be the D (6 bases). This CDR3 comprises 15 residues. V was pared by 5 bases and J by 5 bases, with 16 bases between. Per germline, CDR1 MNHEY and CDR2 SMNVEV (reference sequence). CDR3 in amino acids: CASSLVGGGDQPQHF. CDR3 DNA: TGTGCCAGCAGTCTGGTAGGGGGGGGCGATCAGCCCCAGCATTTT.

The rearrangement links TRBV6-5 to TRBJ2-5, with 11 bases aligning to TRBD2. CDR3 length: 15 residues. V trimming: 6 bases; J trimming: 4 bases; junction bases outside the gene matches: 7. Germline lookup yields CDR1 MNHEY and CDR2 SVGAGI. CDR3 DNA: TGTGCCAGCAGGCTACTAGCGGGAGCCCCAGAGACCCAGTACTTC. Protein product: CASRLLAGAPETQYF.

This clone has only a few counts. The genes are TRBV11-2 and TRBJ1-3; possible D gene TRBD1, 5 bases. V dropped 5 bases and J dropped 0 bases, with 11 bases sitting between them. From germline, CDR1 is SGHAT and CDR2 FQNNGV. The CDR3 runs to 15 residues. The CDR3 DNA is TGTGCCAGCAGCCCTCCGGGGGACTCTGGAAACACCATATATTTT. As protein: CASSPPGDSGNTIYF.

The genes are TRBV11-2 and TRBJ2-5, with TRBD2 matching 10 bases. Germline V gives CDR1 SGHAT, CDR2 FQNNGV. The CDR3 is made up of 15 amino acids. With 8 bases clipped from V and 5 bases from J, the junction kept 11 bases outside the gene matches. CDR3 region: CASGGLAGAVETQYF. The CDR3, as DNA: TGTGCCAGCGGGGGGCTAGCGGGAGCAGTGGAGACCCAGTACTTC.

The J gene is TRBJ2-7, the V gene TRBV5-4; 8 nucleotides align to TRBD1. Germline CDR1 is SGHNT and CDR2 is YYREEE (reference sequence). The CDR3 is made up of 14 amino acids. V shed 6 bases, J shed 5 bases, and the junction held 10 bases outside the gene matches. The CDR3 loop is CASTDRGKIHEQYF. CDR3 coding DNA: TGTGCCAGCACCGACAGGGGAAAAATCCACGAGCAGTACTTC.

The CDR3 loop is CASSSRGGYTF. CDR3 in DNA: TGTGCCAGCAGCTCCAGGGGTGGCTACACCTTC. The chain uses TRBV14 and TRBJ1-2; tentative D call: TRBD1 (6 bases). Germline V gene sequence: CDR1 SGHDN, CDR2 FVKESK. CDR3 length equals 11 residues. V was clipped by 5 bases and J by 7 bases, with 8 bases between them. The variable domain in full, completed from reference TRBV14 and TRBJ1-2, reads EAGVTQFPSHSVIEKGQTVTLRCDPISGHDNLYWYRRVMGKEIKFLLHFVKESKQDESGMPNNRFLAERTGGTYSTLKVQPAELEDSGVYFCASSSRGGYTFGSGTRLTVV.

The chain uses TRBV19 and TRBJ2-2, with 12 bases lining up with TRBD2. After removal of 4 bases from V and 6 bases from J, the junction contained 6 bases not matched to a gene. Germline loops: CDR1 LNHDA, CDR2 SQIVND (reference sequence). CDR3 length: 16 amino acids. The CDR3: CASSKRTSGMAGELFF. CDR3 bases: TGTGCCAGTAGTAAACGGACTAGCGGGATGGCCGGGGAGCTGTTTTTT.

This clone occurred a few times. This chain links TRBV27 with TRBJ2-6; 11 nucleotides align to TRBD1. The V gene's germline CDR1 is MNHEY and CDR2 SMNVEV (reference sequence). V dropped 10 bases and J dropped 0; count of bases not matched to a gene: 5. This CDR3 is 16 amino acids long. CDR3 sequence: CATSGQGGSGANVLTF. CDR3 in DNA: TGTGCCACTTCGGGACAGGGGGGCTCTGGGGCCAACGTCCTGACTTTC.

The chain joins TRBV5-1 to TRBJ2-5; 7 nucleotides align to TRBD2. This CDR3 is built from 15 residues. CDR1 SGHRS and CDR2 YFSETQ come from the germline V gene. V was pared by 4 bases and J by 1 base, with 7 bases of the junction left unmatched. The CDR3 DNA sequence: TGCGCCAGCAGCCCGGGAGGAGCGCCCCAAGAGACCCAGTACTTC. This gives the protein CASSPGGAPQETQYF.

The sample holds one count of this clone. V and J are TRBV5-8 and TRBJ1-2; D perhaps matches TRBD1 (5 bases). Trimming left V 0 bases short and J 4 bases short, with 10 bases between. CDR3 size: 14 residues. CDR1 is SGHTS, CDR2 YDEGEE, per germline. CDR3 sequence (DNA): TGTGCCAGCAGCTTGGCGCAACAGGCCTATGGCTACACCTTC. Translated, it gives CASSLAQQAYGYTF. Supplemented by reference TRBV5-8 and TRBJ1-2, the full variable domain reads EAGVTQSPTHLIKTRGQQATLRCSPISGHTSVYWYQQALGLGLQFLLWYDEGEERNRGNFPPRFSGRQFPNYSSELNVNALELEDSALYLCASSLAQQAYGYTFGSGTRLTVV.

The rearrangement joins TRBV2 to TRBJ2-7; weak D call: TRBD2 (5 bases). Germline CDR1 SNHLY, CDR2 FYNNEI. V lost 0 bases to trimming and J lost 4 bases, with 10 bases between them. This CDR3 contains 14 residues. This chain's CDR3 is CASSEAIERYEQYF. The CDR3 DNA sequence: TGTGCCAGCAGTGAAGCGATCGAGCGGTACGAGCAGTACTTC.

V and J are TRBV28 and TRBJ1-6; 8 bases map to TRBD1. This CDR3 has 15 residues. Trimming took 7 bases from V and 7 from J; bases not matched to a gene: 9. CDR1 is MDHEN and CDR2 is SYDVKM in the germline V gene. CDR3: CASIPYQGANSPLHF. The CDR3 DNA sequence: TGTGCCAGCATCCCATACCAGGGGGCCAATTCACCCCTCCACTTT.

V is TRBV5-1 and J is TRBJ2-5; 11 nucleotides agree with TRBD2. Germline-derived CDR1 and CDR2 are SGHRS and YFSETQ. The trim removed 4 bases at V and 3 bases at J, leaving 5 bases unmatched. The length of the CDR3 is 15 residues. CDR3 residues: CASSQPLAGEETQYF. The DNA for the CDR3 is TGCGCCAGCAGCCAGCCACTAGCGGGAGAAGAGACCCAGTACTTC.

V and J are TRBV28 and TRBJ1-1; D remains ambiguous. This CDR3 region has 14 residues. Per the germline V gene, CDR1 is MDHEN and CDR2 is SYDVKM. V lost 4 bases, J lost 0 bases, and 9 bases lay in between. CDR3 sequence: CASSSRALNTEAFF. As DNA, the CDR3 is TGTGCCAGCAGTTCGAGGGCCCTGAACACTGAAGCTTTCTTT.

The genes are TRBV11-1 and TRBJ2-3; 13 bases map to TRBD2. Germline V gene sequence: CDR1 SGHAT, CDR2 FQDESV (reference sequence). Trimming cost V 5 bases and J 5 bases; bases outside gene matches: 7. The CDR3 length is 16 residues. The CDR3 DNA reads TGTGCCAGCAGCGGAACTAGCGGGAGGGTTAAAGATACGCAGTATTTT. It specifies CASSGTSGRVKDTQYF.

The rearrangement links TRBV6-5 to TRBJ2-1, with 9 bases identical to TRBD2. The ends lost 6 bases at V and 9 bases at J; junction bases unmatched: 9. The CDR3 is 14 amino acids. Germline loops: CDR1 MNHEY, CDR2 SVGAGI. This chain's CDR3 is CASRGQAGGAEQFF. In nucleotides, the CDR3 is TGTGCCAGCAGAGGGCAAGCGGGAGGAGCTGAGCAGTTCTTC.

The gene calls are TRBV5-1 and TRBJ2-1, with TRBD2 identical over 11 bases. The ends lost 3 bases at V and 7 bases at J; junction bases unmatched: 6. CDR3 length: 15 amino acids. Germline V lookup: CDR1 SGHRS, CDR2 YFSETQ. In DNA, the CDR3 is TGCGCCAGCAGCTCTTTAGCGGGAGGGCATAATGAGCAGTTCTTC. Its protein is CASSSLAGGHNEQFF.

This clone was seen more than once but under ten times. The chain combines TRBV28 with TRBJ1-5, with 7 bases lining up with TRBD1. Germline V CDR1 and CDR2: MDHEN, SYDVKM. The V segment lost 6 bases and the J segment 3 bases; nucleotides outside the gene matches: 8. The CDR3 runs to 15 residues. CDR3: CASRYTGAPNQPQHF. For the CDR3, the DNA is TGTGCCAGCAGGTATACAGGGGCCCCCAATCAGCCCCAGCATTTT.

The chain carries TRBV15 and TRBJ1-1; D is perhaps TRBD1 (5 bases). The V end was cut by 0 bases, the J end by 0 bases, with 11 bases between. The germline CDR1 and CDR2 sequences are LNHNV and YYDKDF (reference sequence). The CDR3 has 16 residues. The CDR3 here is CATSRDRGSVNTEAFF. In DNA, the CDR3 is TGTGCCACCAGCAGAGATAGGGGCAGCGTGAACACTGAAGCTTTCTTT.

The chain is built from TRBV6-5 and TRBJ2-2; the D is unclear. V lost 6 bases and J 0 bases, leaving 11 bases between the germline ends. The germline gives CDR1 MNHEY, CDR2 SVGAGI. There are 15 residues in the CDR3. The CDR3 is CASRETETNTGELFF. CDR3 bases: TGTGCCAGCAGGGAGACGGAGACGAACACCGGGGAGCTGTTTTTT.

This clone was counted many times. The chain employs TRBV6-1 and TRBJ2-7, with D possibly being TRBD1 (5 bases). V lost 2 bases to trimming and J lost 2 bases, with 19 bases between them. The CDR3 runs 17 residues. Per germline, CDR1 MNHNS and CDR2 SASEGT. In DNA form, the CDR3 reads TGTGCCAGCAGTGAAAGAACCGGTACAGGTGAAGCCTACGAGCAGTACTTC. Amino acids: CASSERTGTGEAYEQYF.

The chain recombines TRBV4-1 with TRBJ1-1, with D hard to call. CDR1 is MGHRA and CDR2 is YSYEKL in the germline V gene. V was shortened by 2 bases and J by 7 bases, with 8 bases between the two germline ends. This CDR3 contains 12 residues. CDR3 sequence reads: CASSQPGDEAFF. In DNA, the CDR3 is TGCGCCAGCAGCCAACCCGGGGATGAAGCTTTCTTT.

The V and J genes are TRBV29-1 and TRBJ2-5; D is perhaps TRBD1 (6 bases). The germline V gene encodes CDR1 SQVTM and CDR2 ANQGSEA. This CDR3 region has 14 residues. Trimming stripped 6 bases from V and 4 bases from J, with 18 bases between. The CDR3 nucleotides read TGCAGCGTGGGTCTAGGGGTAGGGGGAGAGACCCAGTACTTC. Amino acids: CSVGLGVGGETQYF.

The chain is built from TRBV6-5 and TRBJ2-1; maybe TRBD2 (5 bases). Deletions cut 6 bases from V and 9 bases from J, with 12 bases between. There are 12 residues in the CDR3. Germline V gives CDR1 MNHEY, CDR2 SVGAGI. The CDR3 DNA is TGTGCCAGCAGACAACTAGGTGTTGAGCAGTTCTTC. Translating gives CASRQLGVEQFF.

V gene TRBV6-1 combines with J gene TRBJ1-2, with unresolved D. The CDR3 sequence is 15 residues long. Germline V lookup: CDR1 MNHNS, CDR2 SASEGT. V was shortened by 1 base and J by 0 bases, with 9 bases between the two germline ends. The CDR3 DNA is TGTGCCAGCAGTGAAGAGAGGGCCACTAACTATGGCTACACCTTC. Amino acids: CASSEERATNYGYTF.